The 14 T cell receptor beta chains presented below share a single source sample, sequenced in a study of T cells after yellow fever vaccination. MiXCR was run by TCRdb on the 5' RACE reads, yielding one entry per CDR3 protein. The sample carries tens of thousands of distinct CDR3 sequences, around 5.2% recorded once. The specimen was PBMCs, either bulk or a sorted T-cell subset (CD4+, CD8+, memory, or dextramer-sorted; not recorded which), collected about 41 days after the first yellow fever vaccination. The receptors were gathered from a man between 18 and 29 years old who received the YFV17D yellow fever vaccine.

In this sample, this clonotype turned up many times. CDR3 sequence: CASVMRVNYNEQFF. CDR3 DNA: TGTGCCAGCGTGATGAGGGTTAACTACAATGAGCAGTTCTTC. V is TRBV25-1 and J is TRBJ2-1; a possible D gene is TRBD2 (5 bases). The V end was cut by 8 bases, the J end by 3 bases, with 14 bases between. CDR1 MGHDK and CDR2 SYGVNS come from the germline V gene. This CDR3 spans 14 amino acids.

Ten or more counts support this clonotype. The V call is TRBV27, the J call TRBJ2-1; 10 positions match TRBD1. The germline CDR1 and CDR2 sequences are MNHEY and SMNVEV (reference sequence). V lost 6 bases and J lost 7; bases outside the gene matches: 9. This CDR3 is built from 15 residues. The CDR3 nucleotides read TGTGCCAGCAGGCTACCGGGACAGGGGAATAATGAGCAGTTCTTC. This codes for CASRLPGQGNNEQFF.

This clonotype was seen at least ten times. The J gene is TRBJ1-4, the V gene TRBV4-2; 10 bases fit TRBD1. Germline-derived CDR1 and CDR2 are LGHNA and YNFKEQ. Unmatched junction bases numbered 5, after V lost 0 bases and J lost 10 bases. The CDR3 is 15 residues long. CDR3 protein: CASSQERTGGVKLFF. For the CDR3, the DNA is TGTGCCAGCAGCCAAGAAAGGACAGGGGGAGTAAAACTGTTTTTT.

Remarks on this clonotype: A much more abundant neighbour one base away suggests this may be a read error. The chain uses TRBV4-3 and TRBJ2-6; 7 bases are a match to TRBD2. Germline CDR1 is LGHNA and CDR2 is YSLEER. V dropped 0 bases and J dropped 2; count of bases not matched to a gene: 4. The CDR3 length is 17 residues. CDR3 loop: CASSQDYAGAGANVLTF. The DNA of the CDR3 is TGCGCCAGCAGCCAAGATTACGCGGGAGCTGGGGCCAACGTCCTGACTTTC.

CDR3 protein: CASSSQGALPEAFF. CDR3 bases: TGTGCCAGCAGCTCACAGGGGGCTCTACCTGAAGCTTTCTTT. This rearrangement joins TRBV13 to TRBJ1-1; TRBD1 agrees at 9 bases. The CDR3 spans 14 residues. Looked up from germline, CDR1 is PRHDT and CDR2 is FYEKMQ (reference sequence). V lost 4 bases and J lost 6; bases outside the gene matches: 6. The whole variable domain, remainder taken from reference TRBV13 and TRBJ1-1, is AAGVIQSPRHLIKEKRETATLKCYPIPRHDTVYWYQQGPGQDPQFLISFYEKMQSDKGSIPDRFSAQQFSDYHSELNMSSLELGDSALYFCASSSQGALPEAFFGQGTRLTVV.

This clonotype was seen ten or more times. The genes are TRBV7-9 and TRBJ1-4; TRBD1 is a possible D gene (5 bases). Germline loops: CDR1 SEHNR, CDR2 FQNEAQ (reference sequence). The V end lost 0 bases, the J end lost 7 bases, and 18 bases lay between the germline ends. The CDR3 covers 17 residues. The CDR3: CASSLANFQGRSEKLFF. DNA of the CDR3: TGTGCCAGCAGCTTAGCGAACTTCCAGGGCCGGAGTGAAAAACTGTTTTTT.

The sample holds many counts of this clonotype. The chain joins TRBV12-3 or TRBV12-4 to TRBJ1-1; D is undetermined. The CDR3 contains 12 residues. V lost 5 bases to trimming and J lost 4 bases, with 8 bases between them. The CDR3 region has the DNA TGTGCCAGCAGTGAGAGAGGCACTGAAGCTTTCTTT. Translated, it gives CASSERGTEAFF.

This clonotype was seen at least ten times. The J gene is TRBJ1-2, the V gene TRBV5-4; tentative D call: TRBD1 (5 bases). CDR3 length: 16 residues. V shed 4 bases and J shed 6 bases, with 22 bases lying between them. In germline, CDR1 is SGHNT, CDR2 YYREEE (reference sequence). The CDR3, as DNA: TGTGCCAGCAGCCGGGGGGTAACGGAGGGTTGGAATGGCTACACCTTC. Amino acid sequence: CASSRGVTEGWNGYTF.

Regarding this clonotype: It may be a read error: a sequence one base away is much more abundant. The chain employs TRBV6-1 and TRBJ1-5; D unresolved. This CDR3 has 15 amino acids. Germline values: CDR1 MNHNS, CDR2 SASEGT. The CDR3 DNA follows: TGTGCCAGCAGTGAAAGGTTTTATAGCATTCAGCCCCAGCATTTT. Protein sequence: CASSERFYSIQPQHF.

This clonotype has more than one count but fewer than ten. The V gene is TRBV5-4, the J gene TRBJ1-2; TRBD1 matches at 9 bases. The CDR3 has 14 amino acids. V shed 3 bases, J shed 8 bases, and the junction held 8 bases outside the gene matches. Germline CDR1 and CDR2: SGHNT and YYREEE (reference sequence). Written as DNA, the CDR3 is TGTGCCAGCAGCTCTACGGACAGGGGTTCCGGCTACACCTTC. Encoded protein: CASSSTDRGSGYTF.

In this sample, this clonotype turned up many times. The chain has TRBV4-2 and TRBJ1-3; weak D call: TRBD1 (5 bases). CDR1 LGHNA and CDR2 YNFKEQ come from the germline V gene. The V gene lost 1 base and the J gene lost 0 bases, with 13 bases spanning the gap. This CDR3 is built from 17 residues. The CDR3 DNA is TGTGCCAGCAGCCAAGTGGGGCAGGCGTTCTCTGGAAACACCATATATTTT. Translated: CASSQVGQAFSGNTIYF.

This clonotype appeared many times. The chain uses TRBV4-2 and TRBJ2-7; no clear D. Germline V gene lookup returns CDR1 LGHNA and CDR2 YNFKEQ. CDR3 length: 15 residues. V lost 2 bases and J 2 bases, leaving 13 bases between the germline ends. This chain's CDR3 is CASSQPGKGPYEQYF. Written as DNA, the CDR3 is TGTGCCAGCAGCCAACCAGGAAAGGGCCCCTACGAGCAGTACTTC.

There are many counts of this clonotype. This rearrangement joins TRBV7-2 to TRBJ1-4; D gene uncertain. Germline CDR1 reads SGHTA; CDR2 reads FQGNSA. The CDR3 length is 14 residues. Trimming took off 5 bases at V and 6 bases at J, with 13 bases between the two ends. In DNA form, the CDR3 reads TGTGCCAGCAGCCAAACAGCGATCGATGAAAAACTGTTTTTT. Translated, it gives CASSQTAIDEKLFF.

This clonotype was recorded at least ten times. This sequence joins TRBV20-1 and TRBJ2-2; no clear D gene. Trimming pared 3 bases from V and 7 bases from J, leaving 15 bases between. CDR1 is DFQATT, CDR2 SNEGSKA, per germline (reference sequence). The CDR3 totals 14 residues. The CDR3 bases are TGCAGTGCTAGGTTAGCCTCGAGAAACGGGGAGCTGTTTTTT. It specifies CSARLASRNGELFF.